One sample yielded the 8 T cell receptor beta chains listed below, sequenced in a study of shared clonotypes between healthy human individuals (TCRdb year 2020). Receptor amplification or capture employed the immunoSEQ multiplex PCR assay. Here the immuneACCESS table is served through TCRdb, limited to in-frame sequences with V and J called. Missing clones are a known gap in these copies; in checked studies unresolved V genes cover under half, and the rest lacks a known reason. The sample includes around 2,000,000 clones, with about 95% observed a single time. 0.85% to 1.3% of the sample is held by the ten biggest clonotypes. CD8 naive samples were CD45RO-negative cells positively selected for CCR7, giving a CD45RA+CCR7+ population that excluded TemRA cells. The sequencing input was naive CD8+ T cells sorted from blood. This specimen's cell subset or site label, interpreted: CD45RA+CCR7+. These receptors came from a man younger than 35 in good health.

A single count supports this clone. CDR3 sequence reads: CASSLAGYNEQFF. CDR3 in DNA: TGTGCCAGCAGTCTAGCAGGTTACAATGAGCAGTTCTTC. The chain combines TRBV25-1 with TRBJ2-1; D is perhaps TRBD2 (5 bases). This CDR3 comprises 13 residues. V was cut by 5 bases and J by 4 bases, with 9 bases left in between. CDR1 and CDR2 from the germline V gene are MGHDK and SYGVNS. The full variable domain, in which reference TRBV25-1 and TRBJ2-1 provide the parts outside the CDR3, is EADIYQTPRYLVIGTGKKITLECSQTMGHDKMYWYQQDPGMELHLIHYSYGVNSTEKGDLSSESTVSRIRTEHFPLTLESARPSHTSQYLCASSLAGYNEQFFGPGTRLTVL.

The V call is TRBV4-1, the J call TRBJ1-1, with D perhaps matching TRBD1 (5 bases). V was pared by 3 bases and J by 2 bases, with 10 bases between. The CDR3 sequence is 14 residues long. Per the germline V gene, CDR1 is MGHRA and CDR2 is YSYEKL. The DNA for the CDR3 is TGCGCCAGCAGCCAGACAGCCCGCAACACTGAAGCTTTCTTT. Its translation: CASSQTARNTEAFF.

The genes are TRBV10-3 and TRBJ2-2, with 7 bases fitting TRBD1. The V gene's germline CDR1 is ENHRY and CDR2 SYGVKD. The CDR3 is 13 amino acids. Trimming removed 6 bases from V and 3 bases from J; junction bases left unmatched: 1. The CDR3 bases are TGTGCCATCAGCACAGGGGACACCGGGGAGCTGTTTTTT. It is translated as CAISTGDTGELFF.

This chain joins TRBV13 and TRBJ2-4; D ambiguous. This CDR3 has 13 amino acids. V gave up 0 bases and J gave up 6 bases, with 6 bases separating them. Germline V gene sequence: CDR1 PRHDT, CDR2 FYEKMQ (reference sequence). CDR3 protein: CASSLGQINIQYF. CDR3 bases: TGTGCCAGCAGCTTAGGTCAGATAAACATTCAGTACTTC. Using reference TRBV13 and TRBJ2-4 for the parts outside the CDR3, the full variable domain is AAGVIQSPRHLIKEKRETATLKCYPIPRHDTVYWYQQGPGQDPQFLISFYEKMQSDKGSIPDRFSAQQFSDYHSELNMSSLELGDSALYFCASSLGQINIQYFGAGTRLSVL.

The V gene is TRBV5-6, the J gene TRBJ2-6; D is uncertain. Germline V gene data show CDR1 as SGHDT and CDR2 as YYEEEE. The CDR3 sequence is 14 residues long. The ends were cut back, 0 bases at V and 3 bases at J, with 4 bases in the middle. CDR3 in amino acids: CASSLVSGANVLTF. In DNA, the CDR3 is TGTGCCAGCAGCTTGGTGAGTGGGGCCAACGTCCTGACTTTC.

A note on this clone: This CDR3 is also generated by other DNA sequences in the sample. This chain links TRBV27 with TRBJ2-7; weak D call: TRBD1 (5 bases). Trimming stripped 4 bases from V and 4 bases from J, with 8 bases between. The length of the CDR3 is 12 residues. Germline CDR1 and CDR2: MNHEY and SMNVEV (reference sequence). CDR3 in amino acids: CASSSQGYEQYF. CDR3 DNA: TGTGCCAGCAGTTCTCAGGGTTACGAGCAGTACTTC.

This chain links TRBV10-1 with TRBJ2-7, with D maybe TRBD1 (6 bases). Per the germline V gene, CDR1 is WNHNN and CDR2 is SYGVQD (reference sequence). V was shortened by 2 bases and J by 3 bases, with 8 bases between the two germline ends. The CDR3 runs 13 residues. The CDR3: CASSEADSYEQYF. The CDR3 nucleotides are TGCGCCAGCAGTGAGGCGGACAGCTACGAGCAGTACTTC.

The chain uses TRBV30 and TRBJ1-5; D may be TRBD1 (5 bases). This CDR3 spans 13 amino acids. Trimming pared 1 base from V and 5 bases from J, leaving 9 bases between. From germline, CDR1 is GTSNPN and CDR2 SVGIG (reference sequence). The CDR3 nucleotides read TGTGCCTGGAGTGCCTGGGGGGATCAGCCCCAGCATTTT. It codes for CAWSAWGDQPQHF. Full variable domain (outside the CDR3, taken from reference TRBV30 and TRBJ1-5): SQTIHQWPATLVQPVGSPLSLECTVEGTSNPNLYWYRQAAGRGLQLLFYSVGIGQISSEVPQNLSASRPQDRQFILSSKKLLLSDSGFYLCAWSAWGDQPQHFGDGTRLSIL.